The entry that follows covers one TCR beta chain sequence. Its matching antigen is unknown. The sample comes from a study of tissue T cells after allogeneic stem cell transplantation. Study-wide context: Several unmodified and three CD34-selected T-cell-depleted grafts went to graft-versus-host disease patients. Samples with visible lymphocytes on H&E were prioritized for sequencing. Findings and caveats of the study: Motif-based clustering found tissue-specific repertoire signatures shared across patients, though few clones were shared.

V shed 3 bases and J shed 7 bases, with 31 bases lying between them. The CDR3 contains 20 residues. Germline V lookup: CDR1 LNHDA, CDR2 SQIVND (reference sequence). This research-autopsy study prospectively enrolled adult allogeneic hematopoietic cell transplant recipients with steroid-refractory graft-versus-host disease. All graft-versus-host disease patients had gastrointestinal involvement and received several lines of directed therapy. The data were produced by immunoSEQ multiplex PCR, yet TCRdb's version contains in-frame clones alone and is incomplete. The table includes about 3,300 clones, 55% to 70% detected once.

This chain uses TRBV19 with TRBJ2-1; D perhaps matches TRBD2 (5 bases). The sequencing here drew on jejunal tissue, taken at autopsy. This clonotype was sampled from a male patient over 55 with steroid-refractory graft-versus-host disease after an allogeneic stem cell transplant. The T cells may come from the graft donor. For the CDR3, the DNA is TGTGCCAGTAGTATGCGGTCGGGTGCGGGCTCGTCAGTTTCGTTGAATGAGCAGTTCTTC. Its translation: CASSMRSGAGSSVSLNEQFF.